In its sample, the clone carrying this TCR beta chain was seen a few times. Its cognate antigen is unknown. Expressed TCRB transcripts were sequenced because the isolated RNA had all been reverse transcribed beforehand. The assay was immunoSEQ multiplex PCR, and TCRdb's table has in-frame clones only and misses some. The repertoire has roughly 400,000 clones, more than 13% of them found once; the top ten carry approximately 0.02%. The data were obtained in a study of beta chain features in type 1 diabetes. Overall study: Sorted cells numbering roughly 100,000,000 were examined across all samples. General study points: Naive, central memory and regulatory TCRB repertoires appeared more similar among patients than healthy donors.

The CDR3 totals 13 residues. Losses at the gene ends were 4 bases for V and 2 bases for J; bases not matched to a gene: 2. Per the germline V gene, CDR1 is MDHEN and CDR2 is SYDVKM. One heparinised draw of blood, averaging approximately 110 mL, came from each donor. This TCR came from a woman under 30 in good health. Sequencing was carried out using naive CD4+ T cells from blood. The V and J genes are TRBV28 and TRBJ2-7; 7 bases line up with TRBD1. The CDR3 nucleotides read TGTGCCAGCAGTTCGGGACAGACCTACGAGCAGTACTTC. This encodes CASSSGQTYEQYF.